This T cell receptor (beta chain) was sequenced during a study of blood T cells in healthy people across ages. Aged roughly 6 to 95, donors were systemically healthy Caucasians from Russia. A remark on this clonotype: Antigen specificity is unknown.

V was shortened by 2 bases and J by 1 base, with 6 bases between the two germline ends. CDR1 and CDR2 (germline): SGDLS, YYNGEE. The CDR3 covers 13 residues. A second PCR of roughly 7 to 11 cycles used a sample-barcoded 5' primer and a J-beta primer mix. TCRdb used MiXCR to reprocess the 5' RACE reads, holding one entry per CDR3 protein. The sample lists over 1,300,000 distinct CDR3 sequences, around 55% occurring once. Whole-study results and caveats: Higher diversity and more naive CD4+ cells were features of long-lived donors, compared to aged donors. The study lacked donor CMV status, which possibly confounded expanded clonotype changes.

Sequencing input: blood. This receptor was identified in a man aged 18 to 35 in good health. The V gene is TRBV9, the J gene TRBJ2-5, with no clear D. The CDR3 here is CASSVDRQETQYF. The CDR3 region has the DNA TGTGCCAGCAGCGTGGACCGCCAAGAGACCCAGTACTTC. Full variable domain (outside the CDR3, taken from reference TRBV9 and TRBJ2-5): DSGVTQTPKHLITATGQRVTLRCSPRSGDLSVYWYQQSLDQGLQFLIQYYNGEERAKGNILERFSAQQFPDLHSELNLSSLELGDSALYFCASSVDRQETQYFGPGTRLLVL.